The clone carrying this T cell receptor beta chain came up once. These data are taken from a study of blood T cell repertoires in COVID-19. CDR1 MGHDK and CDR2 SYGVNS come from the germline V gene. This CDR3 comprises 12 residues. Sequenced by immunoSEQ multiplex PCR; TCRdb stores in-frame clones only, minus some. Here the sample spans over 200,000 clones, 70% to 90% being singletons. This receptor was identified in a woman aged 30 to 39 who had been exposed to COVID-19. Material: PBMCs or T cells enriched from blood (not recorded which). The chain joins TRBV25-1 to TRBJ1-1; the D is unclear. CDR3 DNA: TGTGCACCAGCTAACCGAGGCACTGAAGCTTTCTTT. It codes for CAPANRGTEAFF.